These T cell receptor beta chains were read from a single sample in a study of monozygotic twins with inflammatory bowel disease. TCRdb re-called the 5' RACE reads and gives one entry per CDR3 protein, without DNA. Its listing shows approximately 340,000 distinct CDR3 sequences. The source material was blood. The receptors stem from a human donor with ulcerative colitis or Crohn's disease, or a healthy co-twin of an affected twin (not recorded which). The CDR3 runs from the conserved cysteine through the conserved F or W. Each record gives: J gene, V gene, CDR3 protein.

TRBJ1-1	TRBV4-2	CASSQVIRTAMNTEAFF
TRBJ2-1	TRBV12-3/TRBV12-4	CASSFPSIRSEQFF
TRBJ2-7	TRBV27	CASSSLAGGPREQYF
TRBJ2-1	TRBV6-1	CASRADALRNEQFF
TRBJ2-6	TRBV5-6	CASSSTIISGANVLTF
TRBJ2-7	TRBV5-5	CASSLVAGRYEQYF
TRBJ1-1	TRBV30	CAWRKGQNTEAFF
TRBJ2-5	TRBV12-3/TRBV12-4	CASSLSPSSGPQYF
TRBJ1-2	TRBV27	CASSSAQGPGGYTF
TRBJ2-7	TRBV7-3	CASNPGRSYEQYF
TRBJ1-3	TRBV15	CATSRIGGLGNTIYF
TRBJ1-3	TRBV6-6	CASSYSQAGNTIYF
TRBJ1-6	TRBV3-1	CASSQDGQASPLHF
TRBJ2-1	TRBV12-3/TRBV12-4	CASSAGTGVYNEQFF
TRBJ2-1	TRBV7-8	CASTRRGSRVEQFF
TRBJ2-2	TRBV3-1	CASSQDTGGLNTGELFF
TRBJ2-5	TRBV10-3	CAISDTGTGERETQYF
TRBJ1-1	TRBV5-6	CASSLAQMNTEAFF
TRBJ2-3	TRBV20-1	CSASLLYTDTQYF
TRBJ2-3	TRBV11-2	CASSPRGGTDTQYF
TRBJ2-1	TRBV20-1	CSARRLALNNEQFF
TRBJ2-7	TRBV30	CAWSGTGAYYEQYF
TRBJ2-5	TRBV5-1	CASSLEASGYQETQYF
TRBJ2-1	TRBV20-1	CSAGGLNEQFF
TRBJ2-7	TRBV7-2	CASSSPTVSGSYEQYF